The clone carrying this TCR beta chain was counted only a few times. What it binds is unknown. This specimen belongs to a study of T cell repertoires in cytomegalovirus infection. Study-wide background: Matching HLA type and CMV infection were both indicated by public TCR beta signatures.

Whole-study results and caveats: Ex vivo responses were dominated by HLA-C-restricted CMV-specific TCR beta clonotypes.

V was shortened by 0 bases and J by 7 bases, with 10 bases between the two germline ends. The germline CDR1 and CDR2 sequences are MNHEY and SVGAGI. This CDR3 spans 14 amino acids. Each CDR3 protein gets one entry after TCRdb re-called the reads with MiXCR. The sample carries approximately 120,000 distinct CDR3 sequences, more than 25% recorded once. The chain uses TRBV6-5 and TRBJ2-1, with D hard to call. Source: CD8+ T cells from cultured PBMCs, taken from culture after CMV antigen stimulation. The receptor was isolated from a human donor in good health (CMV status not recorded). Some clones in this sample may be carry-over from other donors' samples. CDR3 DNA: TGTGCCAGCAGTTACTCCGATACGGTTAATGAGCAGTTCTTC. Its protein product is CASSYSDTVNEQFF.